This is a list of T cell receptor beta chains from one sample in a study of cytomegalovirus exposure and HLA in healthy donors. The assay was immunoSEQ multiplex PCR, and TCRdb's table has in-frame clones only and misses some. Of about 130,000 clones in the sample, about four fifths were seen once. Sequenced: PBMCs. All receptors derive from a middle-aged woman in good health and CMV-seronegative. The conserved cysteine and the conserved F or W are not part of the CDR3 here. Size is stated for part of the rows, as once, few or many counts, or as a class when the clone is expanded.

J	length	V	size	CDR3
TRBJ2-1	13	TRBV6-4	NA	ASSREGGDYNEQF
TRBJ2-5	15	TRBV4-2	NA	ASSQDSGAGGGETQY
TRBJ1-1	14	TRBV28	NA	ASSLSSGTGNTEAF
TRBJ2-2	11	TRBV27	NA	ASSLGQSGELF
TRBJ1-5	13	TRBV7-2	NA	ASSRLRQGNQPQH
TRBJ1-6	13	TRBV6-5	NA	ASSLGLGNNSPLH
TRBJ2-2	15	TRBV7-9	NA	ASDVRTGRPNTGELF
TRBJ2-7	17	TRBV2	NA	ASSELGTSGRAVEGEQY
TRBJ2-7	12	TRBV18	once	ASSQAGGFREQY
TRBJ1-1	11	TRBV6-6	NA	ASSRGQGAEAF
TRBJ1-4	12	TRBV10-3	NA	AISDRGNNEKLF
TRBJ1-2	14	TRBV19	NA	ASSIMTPVWEHGYT
TRBJ1-1	11	TRBV9	NA	ASTQMANTEAF
TRBJ1-4	14	TRBV9	NA	ASSVRQGGANEKLF
TRBJ1-5	11	TRBV19	NA	ASSPDRGRSQH
TRBJ2-2	15	TRBV4-1	NA	ASSQDGLGGYGGELF
TRBJ2-1	16	TRBV7-9	NA	ASRGPGAGTSGSNEQF
TRBJ1-1	13	TRBV28	NA	ASSPDRAGGTEAF
TRBJ2-2	11	TRBV7-2	many	ASSPGITGELF
TRBJ2-7	12	TRBV4-3	few	ASSPGQRIYEQY
TRBJ1-4	13	TRBV28	few	ASSLAGTGFEKLF
TRBJ2-7	13	TRBV9	NA	ASSVGGFGAYEQY
TRBJ2-7	13	TRBV6-1	once	ASSEDVGASNEQY
TRBJ2-2	12	TRBV9	NA	ASTGQGVTGELF
TRBJ1-2	16	TRBV4-1	NA	ASSQEAGQSFSNYGYT
TRBJ1-6	12	TRBV7-6	once	ASSLQGLGSPLH
TRBJ1-5	12	TRBV7-2	once	ASSRGGPYQPQH
TRBJ2-3	15	TRBV2	NA	ASSGGQGARGTDTQY
TRBJ1-4	15	TRBV21-1	NA	ASSIRLDRATNEKLF
TRBJ1-5	11	TRBV19	NA	ASSTGWGQPQH
TRBJ2-3	12	TRBV5-1	NA	ASSLGGGTDTQY
TRBJ2-7	14	TRBV9	few	ASSVGTSGSFYEQY
TRBJ1-1	10	TRBV2	NA	ASKWRDTEAF
TRBJ1-1	13	TRBV7-2	once	ASSLMAQVVTEAF
TRBJ2-7	14	TRBV4-3	NA	ASSQDASGLLYEQY
TRBJ2-7	11	TRBV27	NA	ASIGDWGGDLY
TRBJ2-5	11	TRBV5-1	NA	ASSFPGQETQY
TRBJ2-3	12	TRBV7-9	NA	ASSPTGGQDTQY
TRBJ1-1	13	TRBV9	NA	ASSVGDNKVREAF
TRBJ2-3	15	TRBV7-6	NA	ASSLATSGRGTDTQY
TRBJ1-4	12	TRBV28	once	ASKSGSLNEKLF
TRBJ2-1	14	TRBV6-6	NA	ASSSRTSGTYNEQF
TRBJ2-1	13	TRBV19	NA	ASRQAGLAYNEQF
TRBJ2-1	13	TRBV7-3	NA	ASSFGLAGHNEQF
TRBJ1-6	13	TRBV9	NA	ASSVATGANSPLH
TRBJ2-7	13	TRBV27	NA	ATRTGPLKSYEQY
TRBJ2-7	13	TRBV4-3	NA	ASSQAFDRFYEQY
TRBJ2-3	10	TRBV27	NA	ASSFTTGVEY
NA	10	TRBV29-1	once	SVDRGSHEQY
TRBJ2-1	13	TRBV6-5	NA	ASSYSITSSNEQF
TRBJ1-2	13	TRBV6-5	NA	ASSSLGTGVYGYT
TRBJ2-3	10	TRBV10-3	NA	AIRGNPNTQY